Shown below are 18 T cell receptor beta chains from a single sample sequenced in a study of CD8 T cells in ankylosing spondylitis. Whole-study findings and limits: A TCR beta motif made of about eight highly homologous variants seemed typical of ankylosing spondylitis blood.

TCRdb recomputed calls from the 5' RACE reads with MiXCR, one row per CDR3 protein. Among roughly 440,000 distinct CDR3 sequences, more than 15% were seen once, and the ten largest hold over 1%. For these receptors, no antigen is known. Specimen: blood, either unsorted or a sorted T cell fraction (not recorded which). The receptors originated from a male donor with ankylosing spondylitis.

This clonotype was seen a handful of times. This chain links TRBV7-9 with TRBJ2-3; the D gene is possibly TRBD1 (6 bases). The CDR3 is 15 residues long. Trimming shortened V by 5 bases and J by 1 base, and 13 bases separated the two germline ends. Germline V gives CDR1 SEHNR, CDR2 FQNEAQ (reference sequence). The CDR3 spells CASSAGQLGTDTQYF. The CDR3 nucleotides read TGTGCCAGCAGCGCCGGACAGTTAGGCACAGATACGCAGTATTTT.

This clonotype was seen a single time. The genes are TRBV28 and TRBJ2-7; TRBD1 matches 12 bases. Germline-derived CDR1 and CDR2 are MDHEN and SYDVKM. The J segment lost 5 bases and the V segment lost 5 bases, leaving 7 bases of the junction unmatched. The CDR3 covers 15 residues. The CDR3 DNA sequence: TGTGCCAGCAGTATAGGGACAGGGGGCTTGAACGAGCAGTACTTC. It codes for CASSIGTGGLNEQYF.

V gene TRBV20-1 combines with J gene TRBJ1-5, with D tentatively TRBD1 (6 bases). This CDR3 has 13 residues. Germline values: CDR1 DFQATT, CDR2 SNEGSKA (reference sequence). Trimming left V 4 bases short and J 2 bases short, with 9 bases between. As DNA, the CDR3 is TGCAGTGCTACTAGACAGGGCAATCAGCCCCAGCATTTT. This translates into CSATRQGNQPQHF.

This chain connects TRBV4-1 to TRBJ1-5; D is ambiguous. In germline, CDR1 is MGHRA, CDR2 YSYEKL. V lost 1 base and J 3 bases, leaving 10 bases between the germline ends. The CDR3 runs 15 residues. CDR3 sequence reads: CASSQVKRSNQPQHF. The CDR3 region has the DNA TGCGCCAGCAGCCAAGTGAAGCGGTCCAATCAGCCCCAGCATTTT.

The chain joins TRBV13 to TRBJ1-1; TRBD1 agrees at 7 bases. CDR1 and CDR2 (germline): PRHDT, FYEKMQ (reference sequence). Trimming cost V 4 bases and J 10 bases; bases outside gene matches: 18. There are 16 residues in the CDR3. The CDR3 DNA reads as TGTGCCAGCAGCTCGCTTCCCCGGGACAGAGTTACGCGAGCTTTCTTT. Its translation is CASSSLPRDRVTRAFF.

This clonotype was counted a few times. This chain connects TRBV6-5 to TRBJ2-1; D call uncertain. The CDR3 length is 13 residues. V lost 2 bases and J 6 bases, leaving 8 bases between the germline ends. Germline-derived CDR1 and CDR2 are MNHEY and SVGAGI. The CDR3, as DNA: TGTGCCAGCAGTTACGGCCTCATCAATGAGCAGTTCTTC. Its translation: CASSYGLINEQFF.

This clonotype was recorded only once. The rearrangement uses TRBV6-1 and TRBJ2-1; TRBD1 or TRBD2 may be the D gene (5 bases each). With 10 bases removed from V and 4 bases from J, the gap between germline ends came to 14 bases. In germline, CDR1 is MNHNS, CDR2 SASEGT. The CDR3 is 13 amino acids. The CDR3 bases are TGTGCCACGTGGGAGAGGGGATACAATGAGCAGTTCTTC. Translated, it gives CATWERGYNEQFF.

In DNA, the CDR3 is TGTGCCAGCAATAAAGGACTAGACGGCCGCGAGCAGTACTTC. Its protein is CASNKGLDGREQYF. This rearrangement joins TRBV6-1 to TRBJ2-7; TRBD2 matches at 7 bases. Germline V gene sequence: CDR1 MNHNS, CDR2 SASEGT. Trimming cost V 7 bases and J 6 bases; bases outside gene matches: 12. There are 14 residues in the CDR3.

This clonotype was observed a handful of times. This sequence joins TRBV11-3 and TRBJ2-7, with D possibly matching TRBD1 (6 bases). The CDR3 has 14 residues. Trimming took off 3 bases at V and 2 bases at J, with 11 bases between the two ends. Germline CDR1 SGHNT, CDR2 YENEEA. CDR3 amino acids: CASSFRRGPYEQYF. The DNA for the CDR3 is TGTGCCAGCAGCTTCCGCAGGGGCCCCTACGAGCAGTACTTC.

The chain recombines TRBV5-1 with TRBJ2-5; D uncertain. The CDR3 covers 14 residues. Germline V gene data show CDR1 as SGHRS and CDR2 as YFSETQ. The V and J ends lost 0 bases and 1 base respectively, with 7 bases between them. In nucleotides, the CDR3 is TGCGCCAGCAGCTTGGCTGGTATCCAAGAGACCCAGTACTTC. Translating gives CASSLAGIQETQYF.

The CDR3 nucleotides are TGCAGTGCTAGTCCGGCCGGGACAGCGGATAATTCACCCCTCCACTTT. This translates into CSASPAGTADNSPLHF. This chain links TRBV20-1 with TRBJ1-6; 7 nucleotides line up with TRBD1. CDR1 is DFQATT and CDR2 is SNEGSKA in the germline V gene (reference sequence). The V segment lost 3 bases and the J segment 5 bases; nucleotides outside the gene matches: 10. The CDR3 contains 16 residues.

This clonotype showed up many times. The chain combines TRBV12-3 or TRBV12-4 with TRBJ1-5; no clear D gene. The CDR3 extends over 15 amino acids. The V and J ends lost 1 base and 2 bases respectively, with 9 bases between them. CDR3 protein: CASSLEAGGNQPQHF. CDR3 coding DNA: TGTGCCAGCAGTTTAGAGGCCGGGGGCAATCAGCCCCAGCATTTT.

The gene calls are TRBV20-1 and TRBJ2-1, with D possibly TRBD2 on 6 matching bases. Germline CDR1 and CDR2: DFQATT and SNEGSKA (reference sequence). V lost 1 base and J 0 bases, leaving 13 bases between the germline ends. The CDR3 length is 16 residues. The CDR3 is CSARGSSVSSYNEQFF. CDR3 in DNA: TGCAGTGCTAGAGGATCTAGCGTTAGCTCCTACAATGAGCAGTTCTTC.

The rearrangement links TRBV6-1 to TRBJ2-3; 13 bases are shared with TRBD2. Germline V gives CDR1 MNHNS, CDR2 SASEGT. CDR3 size: 17 residues. The trim removed 6 bases at V and 4 bases at J, leaving 10 bases unmatched. Here the CDR3 DNA reads TGTGCCAGCAGCGGACGCGCAGGACTAGCGGGAGCAGATACGCAGTATTTT. Its protein product is CASSGRAGLAGADTQYF.

The chain combines TRBV20-1 with TRBJ1-4; 11 positions agree with TRBD1. This CDR3 spans 17 amino acids. V was pared by 0 bases and J by 3 bases, with 6 bases of the junction left unmatched. Germline V gives CDR1 DFQATT, CDR2 SNEGSKA (reference sequence). The CDR3 nucleotides are TGCAGTGCTAGAGACGGACAGGGGGCGGTATCTAATGAAAAACTGTTTTTT. It yields the protein CSARDGQGAVSNEKLFF.

CDR3 sequence: CASSPTGKETQYF. The CDR3 DNA follows: TGTGCCAGCAGCCCAACAGGGAAAGAGACCCAGTACTTC. This rearrangement joins TRBV7-9 to TRBJ2-5, with D possibly TRBD1 on 6 matching bases. With 5 bases removed from V and 3 bases from J, the gap between germline ends came to 10 bases. Germline values: CDR1 SEHNR, CDR2 FQNEAQ (reference sequence). The CDR3 loop spans 13 amino acids.

This clonotype was observed a handful of times. This sequence joins TRBV5-8 and TRBJ1-4; D ambiguous. Germline loops: CDR1 SGHTS, CDR2 YDEGEE. CDR3 length equals 12 residues. V lost 2 bases and J 8 bases, leaving 7 bases between the germline ends. The CDR3 region is CASSLAIEKLFF. DNA for the CDR3: TGTGCCAGCAGCTTAGCTATCGAAAAACTGTTTTTT. Looking up the rest from reference TRBV5-8 and TRBJ1-4 gives the full variable domain: EAGVTQSPTHLIKTRGQQATLRCSPISGHTSVYWYQQALGLGLQFLLWYDEGEERNRGNFPPRFSGRQFPNYSSELNVNALELEDSALYLCASSLAIEKLFFGSGTQLSVL.

CDR3 DNA sequence: TGTGCCAGTAGTATAGGGAAGGTGAACACTGAAGCTTTCTTT. This gives the protein CASSIGKVNTEAFF. V gene TRBV19 combines with J gene TRBJ1-1, with D unclear. CDR1 is LNHDA and CDR2 is SQIVND in the germline V gene (reference sequence). The V end was cut by 1 base, the J end by 0 bases, with 6 bases between. There are 14 residues in the CDR3.